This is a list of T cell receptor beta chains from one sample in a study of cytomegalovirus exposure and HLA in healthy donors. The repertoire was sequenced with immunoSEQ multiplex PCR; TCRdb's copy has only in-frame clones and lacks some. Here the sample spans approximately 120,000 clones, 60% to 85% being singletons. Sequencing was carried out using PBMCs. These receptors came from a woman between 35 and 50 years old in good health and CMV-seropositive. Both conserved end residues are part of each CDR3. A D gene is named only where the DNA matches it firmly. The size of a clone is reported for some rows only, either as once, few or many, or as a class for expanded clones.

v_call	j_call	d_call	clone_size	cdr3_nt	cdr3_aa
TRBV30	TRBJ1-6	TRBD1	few	TGTGCCTGGAGAGGACAGGGAAATTCACCCCTCCACTTT	CAWRGQGNSPLHF
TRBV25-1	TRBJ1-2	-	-	TGTGCCAGCAGTGAATATCCCGGGCGGGGTAGAGGGCAGGGCTACACCTTC	CASSEYPGRGRGQGYTF
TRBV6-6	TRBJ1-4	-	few	TGTGCCAGCAGGGCAAAAAATGAAAAACTGTTTTTT	CASRAKNEKLFF
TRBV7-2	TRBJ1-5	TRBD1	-	TGTGCCAGCAGCCGGGGACAGGGGCAGCCCCAGCATTTT	CASSRGQGQPQHF
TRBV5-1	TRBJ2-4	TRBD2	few	TGCGCCAGCAGAATAACTAGCGGATTAGCCAAAAACATTCAGTACTTC	CASRITSGLAKNIQYF
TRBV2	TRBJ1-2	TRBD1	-	TGTGCCAGCAGGGGGACAGGGGTGTATGGCTACACCTTC	CASRGTGVYGYTF
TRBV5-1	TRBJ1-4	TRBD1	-	TGCGCCAGCAGCATGGGACAGGAGAGACTGGAAAAACTGTTTTTT	CASSMGQERLEKLFF
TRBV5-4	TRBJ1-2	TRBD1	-	TGTGCCAGCAGCCCCGGGACAGGTGGAGGCTATGGCTACACCTTC	CASSPGTGGGYGYTF
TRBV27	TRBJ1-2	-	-	TGTGCCAGCAGTTTAAACTCAGGGGACTATGGCTACACCTTC	CASSLNSGDYGYTF
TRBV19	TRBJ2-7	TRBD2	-	TGTGCCAGTAGTTCGGGGACTATTGGGGGCTACGAGCAGTACTTC	CASSSGTIGGYEQYF
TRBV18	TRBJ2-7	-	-	TGTGCCAGCTCACCGGCTGGGGGCCCACTCTACGAGCAGTACTTC	CASSPAGGPLYEQYF
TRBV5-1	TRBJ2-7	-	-	TGCGCCAGCAGCTTGGGCGATCCGCTCTCCTACGAGCAGTACTTC	CASSLGDPLSYEQYF
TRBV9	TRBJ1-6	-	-	TGTGCCAGCAGCGGCAGGCCCAATTCACCCCTCCACTTT	CASSGRPNSPLHF
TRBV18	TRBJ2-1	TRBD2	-	TGTGCCAGCTCACCATCCCCCTATACTAGCGCCGCCGTCTACAATGAGCAGTTCTTC	CASSPSPYTSAAVYNEQFF
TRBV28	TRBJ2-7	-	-	TGTGCCAGCAGGCTACAGGGCGGCCACGAGCAGTACTTC	CASRLQGGHEQYF
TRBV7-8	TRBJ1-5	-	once	TGTGCCAGCAGCTTAGCTGAGCAGGGTAGCAATCAGCCCCAGCATTTT	CASSLAEQGSNQPQHF
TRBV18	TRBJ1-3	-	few	TGTGCCAGCTCGCCGACAGGAAGCTCTGGAAACACCATATATTTT	CASSPTGSSGNTIYF
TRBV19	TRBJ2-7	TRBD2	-	TGTGCCAGTAGTATCGGGGGGGACGAGCAGTACTTC	CASSIGGDEQYF
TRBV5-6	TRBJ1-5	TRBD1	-	TGTGCCAGCAGCTTGGCCGGGACAGTGGGTCAGCCCCAGCATTTT	CASSLAGTVGQPQHF
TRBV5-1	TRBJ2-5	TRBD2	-	TGCGCCAGCAGATCCGGGGGGGCCATCGGAGAGACCCAGTACTTC	CASRSGGAIGETQYF
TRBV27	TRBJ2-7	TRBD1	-	TGTGCCAGCAAATCCGACTCTGGACAGGGTGTGAGCTCCTACGAGCAGTACTTC	CASKSDSGQGVSSYEQYF
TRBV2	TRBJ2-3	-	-	TGTGCCAGCAGTGACGGACGCGGGGGCCAGGTTGATACGCAGTATTTT	CASSDGRGGQVDTQYF
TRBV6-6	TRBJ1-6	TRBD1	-	TGTGCCAGCAGTCTCCAGGGGGGACATAATTCACCCCTCCACTTT	CASSLQGGHNSPLHF
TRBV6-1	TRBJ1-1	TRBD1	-	TGTGCCAGCAGTGAGCCGGGACAGGGAAACACTGAAGCTTTCTTT	CASSEPGQGNTEAFF
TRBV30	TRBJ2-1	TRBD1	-	TGTGCCTGGAGACGAACCGGGACAGGGGTCAATGAGCAGTTCTTC	CAWRRTGTGVNEQFF
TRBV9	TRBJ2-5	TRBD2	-	TGTGCCAGCAGCGTTTCTAGCGGGGGGGAGACCCAGTACTTC	CASSVSSGGETQYF
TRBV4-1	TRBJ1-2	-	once	TGCGCCAGCAGCCACAGTTCAGGCCAGTATGGCTACACCTTC	CASSHSSGQYGYTF
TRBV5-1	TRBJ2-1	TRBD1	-	TGCGCCAGCAGCAGGCACCAGAACTCCGGGACAGGGAATTACAATGAGCAGTTCTTC	CASSRHQNSGTGNYNEQFF
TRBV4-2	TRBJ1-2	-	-	TGTGCCAGCAGCCCAAATATCCCGGTCCCCTATGGCTACACCTTC	CASSPNIPVPYGYTF
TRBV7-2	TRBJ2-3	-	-	TGTGCCAGCAGCTCTCGACTTGGCACAGATACGCAGTATTTT	CASSSRLGTDTQYF
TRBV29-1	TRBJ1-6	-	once	TGCAGCGCCGGGGAAAGGAATTCACCCCTCCACTTT	CSAGERNSPLHF
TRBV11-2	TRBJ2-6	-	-	TGTGCCAGCAGCTTACGGAGCTCTGGGGCCAACGTCCTGACTTTC	CASSLRSSGANVLTF
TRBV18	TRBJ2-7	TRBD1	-	TGTGCCAGCTCACCACCGAGACAGGGGTCCTACGAGCAGTACTTC	CASSPPRQGSYEQYF
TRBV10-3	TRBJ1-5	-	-	TGTGCCATCAGTGAGTCTCTTAACCCGCTGAACTATCAGCCCCAGCATTTT	CAISESLNPLNYQPQHF
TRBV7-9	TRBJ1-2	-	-	TGTGCCAGCAGCCCCTGGGAGGACTTCTATGGCTACACCTTC	CASSPWEDFYGYTF
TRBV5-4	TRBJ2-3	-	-	TGTGCCAGCAGCAGGGGCCTGGACACGGCCAGCACAGATACGCAGTATTTT	CASSRGLDTASTDTQYF
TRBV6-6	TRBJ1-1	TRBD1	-	TGTGCCAGCTCCTTCCAGGGGGCGTTTACTGAAGCTTTCTTT	CASSFQGAFTEAFF
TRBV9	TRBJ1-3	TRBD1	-	TGTGCCAGCAGCGTAGTGGCAGGGGGAGGCAACACCATATATTTT	CASSVVAGGGNTIYF
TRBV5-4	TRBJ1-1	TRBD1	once	TGTGCCAGCAGCTTGGCCGGAGGGGGCATAACTGAAGCTTTCTTT	CASSLAGGGITEAFF
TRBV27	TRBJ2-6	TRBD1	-	TGTGCCAGCACCGACAGGGAGAGCTCTGGGGCCAACGTCCTGACTTTC	CASTDRESSGANVLTF
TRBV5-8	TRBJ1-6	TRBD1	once	TGTGCCAGCAGCTGGCGAGTAGGGACAGGGGGCAGTTCACCCCTCCACTTT	CASSWRVGTGGSSPLHF
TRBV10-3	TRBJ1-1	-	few	TGTGCCTCCCGGACGGGGGTTAGCTCTGAAGCTTTCTTT	CASRTGVSSEAFF
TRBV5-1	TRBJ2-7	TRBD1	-	TGCGCCAGCAGGAGGACAGGGGATTCCTACGAGCAGTACTTC	CASRRTGDSYEQYF
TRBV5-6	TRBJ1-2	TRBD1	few	TGTGCCAGCAGCTCCCGACAGGGGGCCCTTAGTAACTATGGCTACACCTTC	CASSSRQGALSNYGYTF
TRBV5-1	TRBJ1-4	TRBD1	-	TGCGCCAGCCATTTGGGTGGCAGGGGGGATGAAAAACTGTTTTTT	CASHLGGRGDEKLFF
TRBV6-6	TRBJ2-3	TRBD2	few	TGTGCCAGCAGGGCTAGCGGGGTGAGCACAGATACGCAGTATTTT	CASRASGVSTDTQYF
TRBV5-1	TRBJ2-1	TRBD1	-	TGCGCCAGCAGTTTACAGGGGGCGTTCAATGAGCAGTTCTTC	CASSLQGAFNEQFF
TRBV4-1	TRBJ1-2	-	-	TGCGCCAGCAGCCAAAACAGGGTCGGCTACACCTTC	CASSQNRVGYTF
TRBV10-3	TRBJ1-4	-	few	TGTGCCGTAGGGAGTAGTAATGAAAAACTGTTTTTT	CAVGSSNEKLFF
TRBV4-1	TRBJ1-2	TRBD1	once	TGCGCCAGCACCAACCCCGGGACAGGGAGGAGAGGCTACACCTTC	CASTNPGTGRRGYTF
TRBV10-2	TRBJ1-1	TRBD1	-	TGCGCCAGCGCGAGGTTCTCAGGGGGCTCTGAAGCTTTCTTT	CASARFSGGSEAFF
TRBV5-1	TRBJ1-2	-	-	TGCGCCAGCAGCTCAGGGGACACCTTGGACGGCTACACCTTC	CASSSGDTLDGYTF
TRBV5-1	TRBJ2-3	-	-	TGCGCCAGCAGCAGAGATTTCACAGATACGCAGTATTTT	CASSRDFTDTQYF
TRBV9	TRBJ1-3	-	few	TGTGCCAGCAGCGTAGAGGCCCAGGGAACTGGAAACACCATATATTTT	CASSVEAQGTGNTIYF
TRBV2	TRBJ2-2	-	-	TGTGCCAGCGGATTGGGAATGACAGGTTACACCGGGGAGCTGTTTTTT	CASGLGMTGYTGELFF